One sample yielded the 13 T cell receptor delta chains listed below, sequenced in a study of γδ T cells in repeated Plasmodium falciparum infection. TCRdb reran clone calling via CATT on the multiplex PCR reads. This sample has about 57,000 delta-chain clones; around 1.7% occur once, and the top ten carry 15%. Gammadelta T cells were flow-sorted from PBMC into Vgamma9/Vdelta2+ and Vdelta2-negative populations for bulk analysis. Sequences were obtained from gamma-delta T cells from blood. The receptors were gathered from a pool of human donors (malaria-infected and uninfected, not separated).

This clone is termed medium-sized. The sample has other DNA sequences that encode this CDR3 too. The rearrangement joins TRDV1 to TRDJ1; no clear D. V shed 1 base and J shed 1 base, with 16 bases lying between them. The germline gives CDR1 TSWWSYY, CDR2 QGS. This CDR3 region has 17 residues. This chain's CDR3 is CALGERTSGFPTDKLIF. CDR3 in DNA: TGTGCTCTTGGGGAACGTACGTCAGGGTTCCCCACCGATAAACTCATCTTT.

A remark on this clone: TCRdb's listed protein matches a much larger clone and diverges from this DNA's translation at residue 13, likely through a read error; the protein shown comes from the DNA. The rearrangement uses TRDV1 and TRDJ1; TRDD3 agrees at 8 bases. After removal of 1 base from V and 0 bases from J, the junction contained 16 bases not matched to a gene. CDR3 size: 20 residues. Per the germline V gene, CDR1 is TSWWSYY and CDR2 is QGS. CDR3 bases: TGTGCTCTTGGGGAACGAGGCTACGCGGGGGATAAAAGGTACACCGATAAACTCATCTTT. As protein: CALGERGYAGDKRYTDKLIF.

There are many counts of this clone. The protein held in TCRdb is that of a much larger clone and does not match this DNA's translation at residue 11, likely because of a read error; the protein shown is translated from the DNA. V usage is TRDV1 and J usage is TRDJ1, with D tentatively TRDD3 (5 bases). The V and J ends lost 1 base and 6 bases respectively, with 21 bases between them. CDR1 and CDR2 (germline): TSWWSYY, QGS. The CDR3 runs to 17 residues. The CDR3 protein is CALGEPETGGVRHKLIF. The CDR3 nucleotides are TGTGCTCTTGGGGAACCCGAAACGGGGGGGGTACGCCATAAACTCATCTTT.

As to this clone: Translating this DNA gives a protein that differs at residue 16 from the TCRdb one, which belongs to a much larger clone; a read error is likely, and the protein shown is this translation. The rearrangement joins TRDV3 to TRDJ1; 10 nucleotides agree with TRDD3. From germline, CDR1 is TVYSNPD and CDR2 GDNSRS (reference sequence). Trimming at V came to 3 bases and at J to 8 bases, leaving 33 bases not matched to a gene. The CDR3 sequence is 21 residues long. The CDR3 DNA reads as TGTGCCTTGAAGGGCCGGACATTCCCCTTCTACTGGGGGATTTGCTCTGGGAAACTCATCTTT. The encoded protein is CALKGRTFPFYWGICSGKLIF.

Regarding this clone: TCRdb assigns this DNA the protein of a much larger clone, which departs from its translation at residue 16; this likely reflects a read error, and the protein shown comes from translating the DNA. The CDR3 spells CALGEPSWRAPADRVMGDTSDKLIF. Here the CDR3 DNA reads TGTGCTCTTGGGGAACCCTCTTGGCGAGCCCCTGCGGACAGAGTTATGGGGGATACATCCGATAAACTCATCTTT. V and J are TRDV1 and TRDJ1, with 10 bases matching TRDD3. V shed 1 base, J shed 3 bases, and the junction held 32 bases outside the gene matches. In germline, CDR1 is TSWWSYY, CDR2 QGS. This CDR3 region has 25 residues.

This clone was recorded many times. TCRdb's entry gives the protein of a much larger clone, which mismatches this DNA's translation at residue 14, likely from a read error; the protein reported here is translated from the DNA. CDR3 residues: CACDTGYWGHTDKPIF. CDR3 coding DNA: TGTGCCTGTGACACGGGGTACTGGGGCCACACCGATAAACCCATCTTT. This chain connects TRDV2 to TRDJ1; 7 bases align to TRDD3. Germline values: CDR1 GEAIGNYY, CDR2 EKD. This CDR3 region has 16 residues.

This clone turned up a few times. It differs at one base from a far larger clone, so likely a read error. Other nucleotide sequences in the sample specify the same CDR3. This rearrangement joins TRDV1 to TRDJ1; D uncertain. No J gene was available from TCRdb, and it was assigned here by a germline match of the DNA. The CDR3 sequence is 17 residues long. V lost 6 bases, J lost 3 bases, and 23 bases lay in between. In germline, CDR1 is TSWWSYY, CDR2 QGS. The chain's CDR3 is CALGTEGSLRFADKLIF. CDR3 sequence (DNA): TGTGCTCTTGGAACAGAGGGTTCCCTAAGATTCGCCGATAAACTCATCTTT.

To note about this clone: The translation of this DNA and the TCRdb protein of a much larger clone differ at residue 8, probably owing to a read error; the protein shown here is translated from the DNA. The rearrangement joins TRDV1 to TRDJ1, with 10 bases matching TRDD3. Losses at the gene ends were 3 bases for V and 0 bases for J; bases not matched to a gene: 25. In germline, CDR1 is TSWWSYY, CDR2 QGS. The CDR3 covers 23 residues. In nucleotides, the CDR3 is TGTGCTCTTGGGGATCTCCCTCCCTACCTGGGGGATATAGCCCATGCGTACACCGATAAACTCATCTTT. Translating it yields CALGDLPPYLGDIAHAYTDKLIF.

The sample holds a few counts of this clone. TCRdb pairs this DNA with a much larger clone's protein that differs at residue 15, likely a read error; the protein shown was translated from the DNA. This rearrangement joins TRDV1 to TRDJ1; 7 positions agree with TRDD3. The CDR3 loop spans 20 amino acids. Germline trimming cut 0 bases from V and 4 bases from J; bases unmatched to any gene: 20. CDR1 and CDR2 (germline): TSWWSYY, QGS. For the CDR3, the DNA is TGTGCTCTTGGGGAACTAGCCCGCTATTCCAGGGGGATGTACATCGATAAACTCATCTTT. Translation gives CALGELARYSRGMYIDKLIF.

This clone was recorded many times. The V and J genes are TRDV1 and TRDJ1; TRDD3 matches 13 bases. There are 24 residues in the CDR3. The J segment lost 1 base and the V segment lost 3 bases, leaving 26 bases of the junction unmatched. The V gene's germline CDR1 is TSWWSYY and CDR2 QGS. CDR3 sequence reads: CALGDGLPTFFTGGYADPTDKLIF. In DNA form, the CDR3 reads TGTGCTCTTGGGGACGGCCTTCCTACGTTCTTTACTGGGGGATACGCGGACCCCACCGATAAACTCATCTTT.

This clone was counted between two and nine times. This likely stems from a read error, as it lies one base from a far larger clone. This same CDR3 is encoded by further DNA sequences in the sample. The chain employs TRDV1 and TRDJ1; 8 positions match TRDD3. The J gene was not available in TCRdb and was assigned here by matching the DNA to germline segments. This CDR3 contains 23 residues. The V gene end was trimmed by 0 bases and the J gene end by 0 bases; junction bases not matched to a gene: 24. Germline CDR1 is TSWWSYY and CDR2 is QGS. For the CDR3, the DNA is TGTGCTCTTGGGGAACTGGGACTACGCCCTAATGTACTGGGGGCTATGTACACCGATAAACTCATCTTT. Translating gives CALGELGLRPNVLGAMYTDKLIF.

As for this clone: TCRdb pairs this DNA with a much larger clone's protein that differs at residue 7, likely a read error; the protein shown was translated from the DNA. The V call is TRDV1, the J call TRDJ1, with 10 positions matching TRDD3. Germline values: CDR1 TSWWSYY, CDR2 QGS. J gave up 3 bases and V 2 bases, and 9 bases lay outside the gene matches. This CDR3 comprises 17 residues. The CDR3 nucleotides read TGTGCTCTTGGGGAAGCTATGTACTGGGGGATGGCCGATAAACTCATCTTT. Encoded protein: CALGEAMYWGMADKLIF.

This clone was seen once. The chain uses TRDV2 and TRDJ2; TRDD3 is a possible D gene (6 bases). The J gene was missing in TCRdb and was found by matching the end of the DNA to germline. Germline CDR1 is GEAIGNYY and CDR2 is EKD. The CDR3 spans 15 residues. V lost 0 bases and J lost 4, with 11 bases in between. CDR3: CACDTVVGGTAQLFF. CDR3 sequence (DNA): TGTGCCTGTGACACCGTGGTGGGGGGGACAGCACAACTCTTCTTT.